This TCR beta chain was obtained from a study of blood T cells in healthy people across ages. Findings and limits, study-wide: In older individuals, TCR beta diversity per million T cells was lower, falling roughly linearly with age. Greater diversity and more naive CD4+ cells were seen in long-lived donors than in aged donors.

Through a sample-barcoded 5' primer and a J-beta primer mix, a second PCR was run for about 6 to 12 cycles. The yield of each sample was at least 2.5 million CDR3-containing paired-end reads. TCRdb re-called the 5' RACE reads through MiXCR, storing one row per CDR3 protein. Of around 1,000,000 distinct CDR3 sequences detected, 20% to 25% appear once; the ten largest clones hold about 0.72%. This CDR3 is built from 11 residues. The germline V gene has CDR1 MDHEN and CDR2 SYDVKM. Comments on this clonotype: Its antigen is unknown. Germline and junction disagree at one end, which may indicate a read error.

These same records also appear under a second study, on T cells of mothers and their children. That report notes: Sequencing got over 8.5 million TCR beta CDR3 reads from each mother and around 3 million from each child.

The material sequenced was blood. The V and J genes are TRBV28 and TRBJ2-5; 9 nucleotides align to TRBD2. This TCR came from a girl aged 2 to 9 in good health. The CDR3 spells CASSSPSGAGF. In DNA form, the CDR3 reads TGTGCCAGCAGTTCTCCTAGCGGGGCTGGATTC.